Here is one T cell receptor (beta chain) with its context. The data stem from a study of technical replicates of blood from a few donors. Using immunoSEQ multiplex PCR, the repertoire was profiled, and TCRdb retains in-frame clones only, with some absent. The sample has 60,000 to 75,000 clones, 95% to 97% seen once. V lost 9 bases, J lost 0 bases, and 7 bases stayed unmatched. Germline assignment: CDR1 LNHDA and CDR2 SQIVND (reference sequence). The CDR3 runs to 15 residues. The gene calls are TRBV19 and TRBJ2-3; TRBD2 matches 9 bases. Sample: T cells isolated from PBMCs. This TCR was sampled from a human donor in good health. The CDR3 coding sequence is TGTGCCAGCTCCGTAGCGGGAGTAAGCACAGATACGCAGTATTTT. This codes for CASSVAGVSTDTQYF.